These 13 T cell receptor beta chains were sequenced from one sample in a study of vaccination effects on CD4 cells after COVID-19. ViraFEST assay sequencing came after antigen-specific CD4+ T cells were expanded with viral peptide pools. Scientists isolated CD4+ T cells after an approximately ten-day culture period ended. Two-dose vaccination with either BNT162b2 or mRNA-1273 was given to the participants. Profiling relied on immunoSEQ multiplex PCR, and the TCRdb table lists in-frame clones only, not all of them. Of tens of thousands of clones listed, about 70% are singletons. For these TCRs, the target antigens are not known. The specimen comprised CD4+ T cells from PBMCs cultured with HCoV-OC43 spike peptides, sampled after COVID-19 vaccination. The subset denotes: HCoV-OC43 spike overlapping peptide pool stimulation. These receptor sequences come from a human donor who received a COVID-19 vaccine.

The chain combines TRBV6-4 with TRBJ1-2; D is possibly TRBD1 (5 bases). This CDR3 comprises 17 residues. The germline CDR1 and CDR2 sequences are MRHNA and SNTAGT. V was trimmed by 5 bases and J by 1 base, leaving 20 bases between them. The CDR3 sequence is CASSSYFQGSDNYGYTF. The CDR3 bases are TGTGCCAGCAGTTCCTATTTTCAGGGCAGTGATAACTATGGCTACACCTTC.

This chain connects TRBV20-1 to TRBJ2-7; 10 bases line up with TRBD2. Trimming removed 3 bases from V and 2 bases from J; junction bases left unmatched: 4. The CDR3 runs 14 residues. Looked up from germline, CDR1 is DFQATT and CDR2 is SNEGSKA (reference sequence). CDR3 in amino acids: CSASTSGEAYEQYF. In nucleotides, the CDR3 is TGCAGTGCTAGTACTAGCGGGGAAGCCTACGAGCAGTACTTC.

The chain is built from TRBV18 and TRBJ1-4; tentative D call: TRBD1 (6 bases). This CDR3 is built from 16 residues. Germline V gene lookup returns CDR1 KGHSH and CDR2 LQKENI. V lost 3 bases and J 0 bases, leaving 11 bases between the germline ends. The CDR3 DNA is TGTGCCAGCTCACCTTGGACAGATGCAACTAATGAAAAACTGTTTTTT. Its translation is CASSPWTDATNEKLFF.

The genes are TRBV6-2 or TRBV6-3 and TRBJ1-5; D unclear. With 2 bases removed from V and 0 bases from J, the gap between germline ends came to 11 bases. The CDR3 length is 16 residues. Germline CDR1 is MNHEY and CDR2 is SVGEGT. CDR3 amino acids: CASSYRELPSNQPQHF. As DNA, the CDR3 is TGTGCCAGCAGTTACCGGGAGCTACCTAGCAATCAGCCCCAGCATTTT.

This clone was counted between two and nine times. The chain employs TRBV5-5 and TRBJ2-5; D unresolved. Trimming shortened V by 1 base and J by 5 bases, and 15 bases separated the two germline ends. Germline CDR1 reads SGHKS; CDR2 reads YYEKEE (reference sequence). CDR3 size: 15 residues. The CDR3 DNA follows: TGTGCCAGCAGCTTGTCCGCAGTCGACGGGGAGACCCAGTACTTC. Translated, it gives CASSLSAVDGETQYF.

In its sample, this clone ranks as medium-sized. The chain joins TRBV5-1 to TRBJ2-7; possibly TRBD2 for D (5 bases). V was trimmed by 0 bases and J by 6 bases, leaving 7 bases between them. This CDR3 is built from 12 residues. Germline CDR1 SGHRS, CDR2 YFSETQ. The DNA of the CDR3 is TGCGCCAGCAGCTTGGCTAGCAGCGAGCAGTACTTC. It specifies CASSLASSEQYF.

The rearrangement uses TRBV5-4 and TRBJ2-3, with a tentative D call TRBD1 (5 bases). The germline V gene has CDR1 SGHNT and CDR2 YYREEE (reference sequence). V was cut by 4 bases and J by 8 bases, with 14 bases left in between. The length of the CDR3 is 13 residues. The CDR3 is CASSPGQDGTQYF. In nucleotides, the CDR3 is TGTGCCAGCAGCCCAGGACAAGACGGTACGCAGTATTTT.

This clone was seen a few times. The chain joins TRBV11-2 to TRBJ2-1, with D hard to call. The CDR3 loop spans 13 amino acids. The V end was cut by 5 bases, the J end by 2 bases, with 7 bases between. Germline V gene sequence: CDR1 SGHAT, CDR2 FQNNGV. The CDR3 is CASSRVAYNEQFF. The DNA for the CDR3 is TGTGCCAGCAGCCGGGTCGCCTACAATGAGCAGTTCTTC.

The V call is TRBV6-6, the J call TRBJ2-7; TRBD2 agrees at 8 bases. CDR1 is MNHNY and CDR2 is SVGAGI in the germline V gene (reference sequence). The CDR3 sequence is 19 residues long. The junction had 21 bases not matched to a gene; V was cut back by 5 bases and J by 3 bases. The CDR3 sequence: CASSPNWGGTGTSSYEQYF. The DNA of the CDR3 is TGTGCCAGCAGTCCTAACTGGGGCGGCACCGGGACTAGTAGCTACGAGCAGTACTTC.

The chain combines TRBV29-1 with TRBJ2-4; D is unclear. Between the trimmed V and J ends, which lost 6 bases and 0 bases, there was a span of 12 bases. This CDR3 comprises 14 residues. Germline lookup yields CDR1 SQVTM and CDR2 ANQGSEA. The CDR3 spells CSVRNRLAKNIQYF. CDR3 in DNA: TGCAGCGTGAGGAACAGATTAGCCAAAAACATTCAGTACTTC.

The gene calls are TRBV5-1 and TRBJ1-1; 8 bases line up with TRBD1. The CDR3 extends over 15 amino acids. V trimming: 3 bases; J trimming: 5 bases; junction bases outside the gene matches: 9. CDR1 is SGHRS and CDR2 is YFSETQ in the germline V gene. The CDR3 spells CASSSGQGGLTEAFF. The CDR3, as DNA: TGCGCCAGCAGCTCAGGACAGGGTGGCTTGACTGAAGCTTTCTTT.

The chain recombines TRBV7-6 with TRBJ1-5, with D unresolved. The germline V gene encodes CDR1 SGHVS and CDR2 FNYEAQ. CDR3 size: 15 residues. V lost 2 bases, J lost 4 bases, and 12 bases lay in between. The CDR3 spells CASSLFSGANQPQHF. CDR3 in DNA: TGTGCCAGCAGCTTATTTTCGGGAGCAAATCAGCCCCAGCATTTT.

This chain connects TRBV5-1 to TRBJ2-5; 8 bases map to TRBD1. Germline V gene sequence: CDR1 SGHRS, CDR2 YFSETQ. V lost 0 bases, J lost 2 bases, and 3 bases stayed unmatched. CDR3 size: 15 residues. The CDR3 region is CASSLGRTGQETQYF. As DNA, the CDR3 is TGCGCCAGCAGCTTGGGGAGGACAGGGCAAGAGACCCAGTACTTC.